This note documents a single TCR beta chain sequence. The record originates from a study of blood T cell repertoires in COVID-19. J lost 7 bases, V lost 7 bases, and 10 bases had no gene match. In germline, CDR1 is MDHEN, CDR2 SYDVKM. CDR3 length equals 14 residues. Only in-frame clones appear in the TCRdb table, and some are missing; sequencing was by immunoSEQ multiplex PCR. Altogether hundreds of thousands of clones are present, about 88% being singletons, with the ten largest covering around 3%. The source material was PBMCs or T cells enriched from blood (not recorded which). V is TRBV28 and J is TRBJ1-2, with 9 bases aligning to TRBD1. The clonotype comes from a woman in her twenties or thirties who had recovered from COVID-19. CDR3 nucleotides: TGTGCCAGCACCAACAGGGGGCGCAACGCTGGCTACACCTTC. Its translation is CASTNRGRNAGYTF.